This T cell receptor (beta chain) stems from a study of early T cells in non-severe SARS-CoV-2 infection. TCRdb called the 5' RACE reads again in MiXCR, with one record for every CDR3 protein. The data contain about 25,000 distinct CDR3 sequences, roughly 4% of them singletons. Trimming cost V 6 bases and J 9 bases, with 26 bases left between them. Germline V CDR1 and CDR2: MDHEN, SYDVKM. This CDR3 is 16 amino acids long. This clonotype showed up many times. The chain carries TRBV28 and TRBJ2-5; a weak D match, TRBD1 (6 bases). This TCR was recovered from an adult who was a healthcare worker with PCR-confirmed SARS-CoV-2 infection or an uninfected control (not recorded which). Sequencing used whole blood. CDR3 nucleotides: TGTGCCAGCAGCCCACCCCCACAGGGCACCAAGAGATCCCAGTACTTC. The encoded protein is CASSPPPQGTKRSQYF.